This entry features one TCR beta chain sequence. For the second PCR, which ran for 7 to 11 cycles, a sample-barcoded 5' primer and a J-beta primer mix were used. TCRdb processed the 5' RACE reads anew with MiXCR; each CDR3 protein has one entry. The sample contains 850,000 or so distinct CDR3 sequences, under 30% of which appear only once. This sample was taken from a study of blood T cells in healthy people across ages. The CDR3 sequence is 12 residues long. The V and J ends lost 3 bases and 8 bases respectively, with 11 bases between them. Germline V gives CDR1 DFQATT, CDR2 SNEGSKA (reference sequence).

This sequence joins TRBV20-1 and TRBJ2-1; the D gene is possibly TRBD2 (5 bases). The source material was blood. This receptor was identified in a woman of 80 years or more in good health. The CDR3 loop reads CSASEAGDEQFF. The CDR3 nucleotides are TGCAGTGCTAGCGAGGCGGGCGATGAGCAGTTCTTC.